This entry lists 29 T cell receptor beta chains sequenced from one sample in a study of Tregs in tolerant kidney transplant recipients (dated by TCRdb to about 2019). Preparation of the library involved the immunoSEQ multiplex PCR assay. Not all clones reach the TCRdb copy of this immuneACCESS table, which keeps in-frame sequences only. Checked studies attribute under half of the gap to unresolved V genes and leave the rest unexplained. The record for this sample contains fewer than 55,000 clones. The ten most abundant clones make up roughly 0.8% of the sample. The time point label here, explained by the study, means: blood sample drawn before combined kidney and bone marrow transplant. This specimen consisted of CD4+ T cells from blood, obtained before the transplant. These receptors originate from a human donor who received a combined kidney and bone marrow transplant.

As for this clone: The read terminates 3 residues before the CDR3 end, so the remaining end is supplied by the germline J gene. The chain links TRBV19 to TRBJ2-1, with a weak D call TRBD2 (7 bases). Trimming removed 6 bases at V and 4 bases at J, with 16 bases between. The germline CDR1 and CDR2 sequences are LNHDA and SQIVND (reference sequence). The CDR3 extends over 15 amino acids. The CDR3 DNA, read in part, is TGTGCCAGTAGCCTAAGGGGGGGCGGGTACAATGAG. Its protein product is CASSLRGGGYNE. The whole CDR3 sequence reads CASSLRGGGYNEQFF.

In regard to this clone: The CDR3 end falls 3 residues outside the read, so it is completed with the germline J gene. This chain uses TRBV30 with TRBJ1-1, with 8 bases matching TRBD1. Germline V gene sequence: CDR1 GTSNPN, CDR2 SVGIG (reference sequence). The CDR3 loop spans 13 amino acids. V trimming: 5 bases; J trimming: 5 bases; junction bases outside the gene matches: 7. The CDR3 here is CAWDRGGKTEAFF. CDR3 DNA, as far as it was read: TGTGCCTGGGACAGGGGAGGAAAAACTGAA.

On this clone itself: The CDR3 extends 3 residues past the end of the read, so its final part is completed from the germline J gene. This chain uses TRBV18 with TRBJ1-3; 10 bases map to TRBD1. The CDR3 covers 20 residues. Germline V gives CDR1 KGHSH, CDR2 LQKENI. V was pared by 1 base and J by 4 bases, with 16 bases of the junction left unmatched. The CDR3 DNA, read in part, is TGTGCCAGCTCACCACTTACGGTCGTCCCGGGACAGGGGACAGGAAACACC. Its protein product is CASSPLTVVPGQGTGNT. The CDR3, in full, reads CASSPLTVVPGQGTGNTIYF.

About this clone: Read coverage stops 3 residues before the CDR3 terminus; the germline J gene supplies the remainder. V and J are TRBV5-1 and TRBJ2-3, with 12 bases matching TRBD2. The germline gives CDR1 SGHRS, CDR2 YFSETQ. The CDR3 consists of 16 residues. Unmatched junction bases numbered 5, after V lost 3 bases and J lost 3 bases. This CDR3 reads CASSSVLAGGTDTQYF. CDR3 DNA (partial): TGCGCCAGCAGCTCAGTTCTAGCGGGAGGGACAGATACG.

Concerning this clone itself: From the germline J gene comes the end of the CDR3, since the read stops 3 residues before it. The V gene is TRBV5-1, the J gene TRBJ2-3; perhaps TRBD2 as D (6 bases). V was shortened by 4 bases and J by 0 bases, with 15 bases between the two germline ends. Germline-derived CDR1 and CDR2 are SGHRS and YFSETQ. The CDR3 totals 16 residues. Incomplete CDR3 DNA: TGCGCCAGCAGCACCTCTAGCGCCTATAGCACAGATACG. Translating gives CASSTSSAYSTDT. The full CDR3 protein is CASSTSSAYSTDTQYF.

Details on this clone: From the germline J gene comes the end of the CDR3, since the read stops 3 residues before it. V is TRBV6-2 or TRBV6-3 and J is TRBJ2-4; 7 bases match TRBD1. V lost 5 bases to trimming and J lost 0 bases; unmatched junction nucleotides: 10. This CDR3 contains 17 residues. CDR1 is MNHEY and CDR2 is SVGEGT in the germline V gene. CDR3 protein: CASSPYRGVKAKNIQYF. The sequenced CDR3 bases are TGTGCCAGCAGTCCCTACAGGGGAGTGAAAGCCAAAAACATT.

The CDR3 DNA, read in part, is TGCAGTGCTAAGACGGGAATTATAACTAGTGAGAATGGC. It is translated as CSAKTGIITSENG. The full CDR3 reads CSAKTGIITSENGYTF. The rearrangement links TRBV20-1 to TRBJ1-2; D is undetermined. The read ends 3 residues early relative to the CDR3; the germline J gene fills the gap. V gave up 4 bases and J gave up 6 bases, with 24 bases separating them. Germline V lookup: CDR1 DFQATT, CDR2 SNEGSKA (reference sequence). The CDR3 covers 16 residues.

On this clone itself: The missing CDR3 end, 3 residues past where the read stops, is filled in from the germline J gene. This sequence joins TRBV20-1 and TRBJ2-1, with 11 bases matching TRBD2. The CDR3 has 17 amino acids. The ends lost 3 bases at V and 4 bases at J; junction bases unmatched: 11. The V gene's germline CDR1 is DFQATT and CDR2 SNEGSKA (reference sequence). The chain's CDR3 is CSASGIKTSGGYNEQFF. CDR3 DNA, as far as it was read: TGCAGTGCTAGCGGCATTAAAACTAGCGGGGGATACAATGAG.

With regard to this clone: The CDR3 end lies 3 residues beyond the end of the read and is filled in from the germline J gene. The V and J genes are TRBV19 and TRBJ1-5; no reliable D call. This CDR3 is 16 amino acids long. Trimming took off 6 bases at V and 4 bases at J, with 19 bases between the two ends. CDR1 and CDR2 (germline): LNHDA, SQIVND (reference sequence). The DNA read from the CDR3 is TGTGCCAGTAGATACCTAACGCCAGGAGTTAATCAGCCC. The encoded protein is CASRYLTPGVNQP. In full, the CDR3 reads CASRYLTPGVNQPQHF.

In regard to this clone: Read data end 3 residues before the CDR3 end; the end is taken from the germline J gene. This rearrangement joins TRBV19 to TRBJ2-1; TRBD1 agrees at 9 bases. Per the germline V gene, CDR1 is LNHDA and CDR2 is SQIVND (reference sequence). The length of the CDR3 is 18 residues. J was trimmed by 1 base and V by 6 bases; bases with no gene match: 13. CDR3 sequence: CASRIFDRGVESYNEQFF. Incomplete CDR3 DNA: TGTGCCAGTAGAATATTTGACAGGGGGGTCGAATCCTACAATGAG.

As to this clone: The CDR3 is cut off 3 residues early in the read; its end comes from the germline J gene. The rearrangement uses TRBV11-2 and TRBJ1-1, with unresolved D. Germline values: CDR1 SGHAT, CDR2 FQNNGV. The CDR3 covers 13 residues. V dropped 2 bases and J dropped 4 bases, with 8 bases sitting between them. CDR3 DNA (partial): TGTGCCAGCAGCTTACAGGAATTCACTGAA. Its translation: CASSLQEFTE. The CDR3 in full is CASSLQEFTEAFF.

Regarding this clone: The read terminates 3 residues before the CDR3 end, so the remaining end is supplied by the germline J gene. The rearrangement uses TRBV5-1 and TRBJ1-6; possible D gene TRBD1, 5 bases. The CDR3 sequence is 16 residues long. Looked up from germline, CDR1 is SGHRS and CDR2 is YFSETQ. V was clipped by 2 bases and J by 6 bases, with 15 bases between them. The DNA read from the CDR3 is TGCGCCAGCAGCTTAGGGGTCGCCCCTTCTAATTCACCC. Translation: CASSLGVAPSNSP. The CDR3 reads in full as CASSLGVAPSNSPLHF.

A word on this clone: The CDR3 end falls 3 residues outside the read, so it is completed with the germline J gene. The J gene is TRBJ1-6, the V gene TRBV5-1; no reliable D call. V lost 0 bases to trimming and J lost 6 bases, with 10 bases between them. This CDR3 comprises 15 residues. The germline V gene encodes CDR1 SGHRS and CDR2 YFSETQ. The CDR3 DNA, read in part, is TGCGCCAGCAGCTTGGAAGCGGGTTTTAATTCACCC. Translation gives CASSLEAGFNSP. The whole CDR3 reads CASSLEAGFNSPLHF.

For this clone: The missing CDR3 end, 3 residues past where the read stops, is filled in from the germline J gene. V usage is TRBV5-1 and J usage is TRBJ1-4; D not certain. The CDR3 consists of 13 residues. CDR1 and CDR2 from the germline V gene are SGHRS and YFSETQ. V gave up 1 base and J gave up 6 bases, with 7 bases separating them. Partial CDR3 DNA: TGCGCCAGCAGCTTGTCTCCGGATGAAAAA. Translating gives CASSLSPDEK. The whole CDR3 protein reads CASSLSPDEKLFF.

As to this clone: The read terminates 3 residues before the CDR3 end, so the remaining end is supplied by the germline J gene. The J gene is TRBJ2-2, the V gene TRBV2, with 7 bases matching TRBD1. With 2 bases clipped from V and 9 bases from J, the junction kept 3 bases outside the gene matches. This CDR3 has 13 amino acids. Per germline, CDR1 SNHLY and CDR2 FYNNEI. CDR3 bases read: TGTGCCAGCAGTGAAACAGGGGCAAGGGAG. Its translation: CASSETGARE. From start to end, the CDR3 is CASSETGARELFF.

Partial CDR3 DNA: TGTGCCAGCAGCATCCGGGACAGCGGAAACGGGGAG. Translated, it gives CASSIRDSGNGE. The whole CDR3 sequence is CASSIRDSGNGELFF. This sequence joins TRBV7-9 and TRBJ2-2; 7 bases agree with TRBD1. The CDR3 end is not reached by the read, which stops 3 residues before it; the germline J gene fills it in. J was trimmed by 7 bases and V by 5 bases; bases with no gene match: 10. In germline, CDR1 is SEHNR, CDR2 FQNEAQ (reference sequence). The CDR3 spans 15 residues.

Turning to this clone: The sequence runs out 3 residues before the end of the CDR3; the remainder is reconstructed from the germline J gene. V and J are TRBV19 and TRBJ1-5, with 9 bases identical to TRBD1. Unmatched junction bases numbered 6, after V lost 2 bases and J lost 7 bases. The CDR3 runs 15 residues. Germline loops: CDR1 LNHDA, CDR2 SQIVND (reference sequence). The CDR3 is CASSILGQGRQPQHF. CDR3 DNA (partial): TGTGCCAGTAGTATACTGGGACAGGGCCGGCAGCCC.

The sequenced CDR3 bases are TGTGCCAGCAGTGGACGGACAGCAACGAAACAAGAGACC. This translates into CASSGRTATKQET. The full CDR3 protein reads CASSGRTATKQETQYF. This chain links TRBV6-1 with TRBJ2-5; possible D gene TRBD1, 6 bases. The CDR3 is cut off 3 residues early in the read; its end comes from the germline J gene. This CDR3 is built from 16 residues. V was pared by 4 bases and J by 2 bases, with 17 bases between. The germline CDR1 and CDR2 sequences are MNHNS and SASEGT.

In the case of this clone: The read halts 3 residues ahead of the CDR3 end, with the missing end drawn from the germline J gene. This chain uses TRBV6-2 or TRBV6-3 with TRBJ1-1; D gene unclear. This CDR3 has 14 residues. Germline loops: CDR1 MNHEY, CDR2 SVGEGT. Trimming left V 7 bases short and J 0 bases short, with 12 bases between. CDR3 DNA (partial): TGTGCCAGCAAGTGGGCAGCCCTGAACACTGAA. It yields the protein CASKWAALNTE. The CDR3 in its entirety is CASKWAALNTEAFF.

On this clone: The read gets to within 3 residues of the CDR3 end, and the germline J gene fills in the rest. In the same sample, other DNA sequences code for this CDR3. The rearrangement links TRBV5-1 to TRBJ1-4; 9 bases are shared with TRBD1. Trimming removed 1 base from V and 8 bases from J; junction bases left unmatched: 6. The germline V gene encodes CDR1 SGHRS and CDR2 YFSETQ. The CDR3 runs 15 residues. This chain's CDR3 is CASSLSGTGNEKLFF. CDR3 DNA (partial): TGCGCCAGCAGCTTGTCCGGGACAGGGAACGAAAAA.

In the case of this clone: The CDR3 end falls 3 residues outside the read, so it is completed with the germline J gene. This sequence joins TRBV10-1 and TRBJ2-1; 8 bases are a match to TRBD2. Germline V lookup: CDR1 WNHNN, CDR2 SYGVQD (reference sequence). V lost 0 bases to trimming and J lost 8 bases; unmatched junction nucleotides: 21. The CDR3 consists of 20 residues. The DNA read from the CDR3 is TGCGCCAGCAGTGAGTCTGGGTTTACTAGCGGTGTCAATTCGGATGATGAG. It is translated as CASSESGFTSGVNSDDE. The whole CDR3 sequence is CASSESGFTSGVNSDDEQFF.

Note on this clone: The read finishes 3 residues shy of the CDR3 end, and the germline J gene is used to complete it. The chain uses TRBV5-4 and TRBJ1-2; 7 bases fit TRBD1. Trimming removed 0 bases from V and 2 bases from J; junction bases left unmatched: 4. Germline CDR1 is SGHNT and CDR2 is YYREEE (reference sequence). The CDR3 sequence is 15 residues long. Partial CDR3 DNA: TGTGCCAGCAGCTTGGTAGAGGGGGCCAACTATGGC. As protein: CASSLVEGANYG. The CDR3 in full is CASSLVEGANYGYTF.

Remarks on this clone: The DNA ends 3 residues before the CDR3 does, and the rest of the CDR3 is filled in from the germline J gene. The gene calls are TRBV7-7 and TRBJ2-3, with 10 bases matching TRBD2. The V and J ends lost 3 bases and 2 bases, in that order; junction bases with no gene match: 5. Germline V gives CDR1 SSHAT, CDR2 FNYEAQ (reference sequence). The CDR3 is 16 amino acids. CDR3 DNA (partial): TGTGCCAGCAGCTTGGGTCTAGCGGGAGACACAGATACG. Translation gives CASSLGLAGDTDT. The whole CDR3 sequence is CASSLGLAGDTDTQYF.

A remark on this clone: The read falls 3 residues short of the CDR3 end, and the missing part is taken from the germline J gene. The chain carries TRBV7-7 and TRBJ2-3, with 8 bases matching TRBD1. Unmatched junction bases numbered 6, after V lost 4 bases and J lost 6 bases. This CDR3 spans 14 amino acids. CDR1 and CDR2 from the germline V gene are SSHAT and FNYEAQ (reference sequence). The CDR3 loop reads CASSSTGAADTQYF. CDR3 DNA (partial): TGTGCCAGCAGCTCGACAGGGGCTGCTGATACG.

With regard to this clone: The CDR3 is cut off 3 residues early in the read; its end comes from the germline J gene. The rearrangement uses TRBV2 and TRBJ2-7; 10 bases agree with TRBD1. The V gene's germline CDR1 is SNHLY and CDR2 FYNNEI. The CDR3 length is 13 residues. V lost 7 bases and J lost 2; bases outside the gene matches: 2. CDR3 residues: CASTGQGAYEQYF. CDR3 DNA, as far as it was read: TGTGCCAGCACAGGACAGGGGGCCTACGAG.

A remark on this clone: The observed sequence ends 3 residues before the CDR3 terminus, with the missing tail filled in from the germline J gene. V usage is TRBV5-1 and J usage is TRBJ2-3, with D unresolved. The length of the CDR3 is 14 residues. Trimming removed 2 bases from V and 1 base from J, with 8 bases in between. CDR1 is SGHRS and CDR2 is YFSETQ in the germline V gene. The CDR3 loop is CASSFMGGTDTQYF. Partial CDR3 DNA: TGCGCCAGCAGCTTCATGGGCGGCACAGATACG.

Incomplete CDR3 DNA: TGCGCCAGCAGCTTGGCCCCAACAGGGGGCTATGGC. This gives the protein CASSLAPTGGYG. The whole CDR3 region reads CASSLAPTGGYGYTF. The chain links TRBV5-1 to TRBJ1-2; 8 bases match TRBD1. Read data end 3 residues before the CDR3 end; the end is taken from the germline J gene. Unmatched junction bases numbered 5, after V lost 0 bases and J lost 4 bases. CDR1 is SGHRS and CDR2 is YFSETQ in the germline V gene. The CDR3 covers 15 residues.

As concerns this clone: The missing CDR3 end, 3 residues past where the read stops, is filled in from the germline J gene. The chain combines TRBV5-1 with TRBJ2-2; 7 bases map to TRBD2. The J segment lost 4 bases and the V segment lost 4 bases, leaving 10 bases of the junction unmatched. The CDR3 is made up of 16 amino acids. Germline assignment: CDR1 SGHRS and CDR2 YFSETQ. CDR3 loop: CASSLGGTKATGELFF. The CDR3 bases that were read are TGCGCCAGCAGCCTCGGGGGGACTAAGGCCACCGGGGAG.

Turning to this clone: The read ends 3 residues early relative to the CDR3; the germline J gene fills the gap. This chain connects TRBV7-9 to TRBJ2-5, with D tentatively TRBD2 (5 bases). This CDR3 is 13 amino acids long. V was cut by 5 bases and J by 5 bases, with 12 bases left in between. Germline V gene lookup returns CDR1 SEHNR and CDR2 FQNEAQ (reference sequence). Incomplete CDR3 DNA: TGTGCCAGCAGCCCCCGTACGGGGGAGACC. Protein: CASSPRTGET. The full CDR3 sequence reads CASSPRTGETQYF. The whole variable domain, remainder taken from reference TRBV7-9 and TRBJ2-5, is DTGVSQNPRHKITKRGQNVTFRCDPISEHNRLYWYRQTLGQGPEFLTYFQNEAQLEKSRLLSDRFSAERPKGSFSTLEIQRTEQGDSAMYLCASSPRTGETQYFGPGTRLLVL.